Listed below are T cell receptor beta chains from one sample, sequenced in a study of cytomegalovirus exposure and HLA in healthy donors. Sequencing used immunoSEQ multiplex PCR; TCRdb keeps in-frame clones, though not all of them. The sample yields about 94,000 clones, 50% to 75% seen once. The specimen sequenced was PBMCs. Every receptor here comes from a man aged 25-45 years in good health and CMV-seronegative. Both conserved end residues are part of each CDR3. A D gene is named only where the DNA matches it firmly. The size of a clone is reported for some rows only, either as once, few or many, or as a class for expanded clones.

D gene,J gene,V gene,clone size,CDR3 protein,CDR3 DNA
-,TRBJ2-7,TRBV7-9,-,CASSSMGTSPYEQYF,TGTGCCAGCAGCTCGATGGGGACATCCCCCTACGAGCAGTACTTC
TRBD2,TRBJ2-5,TRBV4-1,-,CASSQGASGSSRETQYF,TGCGCCAGCAGCCAAGGGGCTAGCGGGAGTAGTCGAGAGACCCAGTACTTC
TRBD2,TRBJ2-7,TRBV11-2,-,CASSLGSWGSSGTSYEQYF,TGTGCCAGCAGCTTAGGTTCCTGGGGATCTAGCGGGACCTCCTACGAGCAGTACTTC
TRBD2,TRBJ2-3,TRBV29-1,once,CSVGTSGGAGDTQYF,TGCAGCGTTGGGACTAGCGGGGGGGCTGGAGATACGCAGTATTTT
-,TRBJ2-1,TRBV6-4,-,CASSDGRPGEQFF,TGTGCCAGCAGTGACGGTCGCCCCGGTGAGCAGTTCTTC
-,TRBJ1-2,TRBV11-2,-,CASSLGQGINYGYTF,TGTGCCAGCAGCTTAGGTCAGGGGATCAACTATGGCTACACCTTC
TRBD1,TRBJ2-3,TRBV6-5,-,CASSGQGATDTQYF,TGTGCCAGCAGTGGACAGGGGGCAACAGATACGCAGTATTTT
TRBD2,TRBJ2-5,TRBV7-8,once,CASSSGLAWETQYF,TGTGCCAGCAGCTCTGGACTAGCGTGGGAGACCCAGTACTTC
TRBD1,TRBJ2-1,TRBV6-1,-,CASSEEWTGNNEQFF,TGTGCCAGCAGTGAAGAATGGACAGGCAACAATGAGCAGTTCTTC
-,TRBJ2-3,TRBV6-1,-,CASSEIRADTQYF,TGTGCCAGCAGTGAAATCAGGGCAGATACGCAGTATTTT
-,TRBJ1-2,TRBV7-2,-,CASSLSDSYGYTF,TGTGCCAGCAGCTTATCCGACAGCTATGGCTACACCTTC
-,TRBJ2-1,TRBV28,few,CASTPQAGEQFF,TGTGCCAGCACCCCACAAGCGGGTGAGCAGTTCTTC
TRBD1,TRBJ2-6,TRBV28,few,CASSSGQVGILANVLTF,TGTGCCAGCAGTTCCGGACAGGTGGGGATTTTGGCCAACGTCCTGACTTTC
-,TRBJ1-5,TRBV6-5,-,CASRKQGGTGQPQHF,TGTGCCAGCAGAAAACAGGGTGGTACGGGTCAGCCCCAGCATTTT
TRBD1,TRBJ1-2,TRBV28,-,CASSRDRERGYTF,TGTGCCAGCAGCCGAGACAGGGAGCGTGGCTACACCTTC
TRBD2,TRBJ2-5,TRBV9,once,CASSVGRTSGRSNGETQYF,TGTGCCAGCAGCGTAGGAAGGACTAGCGGGAGGAGTAACGGGGAGACCCAGTACTTC
-,TRBJ1-1,TRBV11-2,-,CASGTRGGADTEAFF,TGTGCCAGCGGAACTCGAGGGGGGGCGGACACTGAAGCTTTCTTT
-,TRBJ2-1,TRBV7-9,once,CASSLRFGGSLYNEQFF,TGTGCCAGCAGCTTACGGTTTGGAGGAAGCCTCTACAATGAGCAGTTCTTC
-,TRBJ2-2,TRBV25-1,-,CASSDRLNTGELFF,TGTGCCAGCAGTGACAGACTAAACACCGGGGAGCTGTTTTTT
-,TRBJ2-7,TRBV7-9,-,CASSPDRYEQYF,TGTGCCAGCAGCCCAGACAGATACGAGCAGTACTTC
-,TRBJ2-3,TRBV11-3,-,CASSPRFGLADTQYF,TGTGCCAGCAGTCCTAGGTTTGGTTTAGCAGATACGCAGTATTTT
-,TRBJ2-7,TRBV7-2,once,CASRAGAGSSYEQYF,TGTGCCAGCAGAGCCGGGGCGGGGTCCTCCTACGAGCAGTACTTC
-,TRBJ2-7,TRBV7-3,-,CASSSGLPPEYEQYF,TGTGCCAGCAGCTCAGGACTACCGCCAGAATACGAGCAGTACTTC
-,TRBJ2-2,TRBV5-1,-,CASSLGGNTGELFF,TGCGCCAGCAGCTTGGGCGGAAACACCGGGGAGCTGTTTTTT